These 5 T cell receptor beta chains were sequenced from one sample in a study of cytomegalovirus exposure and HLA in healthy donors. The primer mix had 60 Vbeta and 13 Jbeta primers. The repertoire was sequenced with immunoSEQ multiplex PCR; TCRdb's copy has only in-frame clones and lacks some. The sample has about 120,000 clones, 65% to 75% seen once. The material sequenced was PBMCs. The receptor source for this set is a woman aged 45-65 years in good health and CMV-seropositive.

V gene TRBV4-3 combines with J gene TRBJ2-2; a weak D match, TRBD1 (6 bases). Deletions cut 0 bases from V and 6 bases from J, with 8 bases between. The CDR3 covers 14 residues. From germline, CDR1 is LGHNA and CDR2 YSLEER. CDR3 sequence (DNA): TGCGCCAGCAGCCAAGATAGGACAGCCGGGGAGCTGTTTTTT. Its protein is CASSQDRTAGELFF.

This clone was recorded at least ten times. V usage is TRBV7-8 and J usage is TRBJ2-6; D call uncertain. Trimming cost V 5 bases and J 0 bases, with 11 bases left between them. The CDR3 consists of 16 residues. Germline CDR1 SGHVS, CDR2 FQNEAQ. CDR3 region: CASSPTSYSGANVLTF. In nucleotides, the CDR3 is TGTGCCAGCAGCCCGACATCGTACTCTGGGGCCAACGTCCTGACTTTC.

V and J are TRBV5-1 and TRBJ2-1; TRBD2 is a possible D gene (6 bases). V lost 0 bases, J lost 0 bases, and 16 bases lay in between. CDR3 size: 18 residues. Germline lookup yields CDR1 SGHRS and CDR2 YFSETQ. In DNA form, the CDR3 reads TGCGCCAGCAGCTTGGACCCGGGCGGGGTGAGCTCCTACAATGAGCAGTTCTTC. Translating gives CASSLDPGGVSSYNEQFF. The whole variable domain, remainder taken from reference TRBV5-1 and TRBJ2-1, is KAGVTQTPRYLIKTRGQQVTLSCSPISGHRSVSWYQQTPGQGLQFLFEYFSETQRNKGNFPGRFSGRQFSNSRSEMNVSTLELGDSALYLCASSLDPGGVSSYNEQFFGPGTRLTVL.

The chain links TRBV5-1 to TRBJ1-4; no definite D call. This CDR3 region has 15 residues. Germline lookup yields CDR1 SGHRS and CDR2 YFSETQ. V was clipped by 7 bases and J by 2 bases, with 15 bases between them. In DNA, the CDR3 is TGCGCCAGCGCCCCCCGGAGTATTACTAATGAAAAACTGTTTTTT. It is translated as CASAPRSITNEKLFF.

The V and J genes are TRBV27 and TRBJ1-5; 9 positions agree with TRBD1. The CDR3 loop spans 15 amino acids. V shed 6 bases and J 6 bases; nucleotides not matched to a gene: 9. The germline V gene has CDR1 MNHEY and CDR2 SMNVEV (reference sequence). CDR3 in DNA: TGTGCCAGCAGCCACAGGGGACAGGGTAGTCAGCCCCAGCATTTT. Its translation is CASSHRGQGSQPQHF.